Listed below are T cell receptor beta chains from one sample, sequenced in a study of CD8 T cells in ankylosing spondylitis. In TCRdb, the 5' RACE reads were re-called with MiXCR into one record per CDR3 protein. The data show approximately 12,000 distinct CDR3 sequences, approximately 3% seen once. Sequencing used blood, either unsorted or a sorted T cell fraction (not recorded which). Receptors were obtained from a male donor with ankylosing spondylitis or in good health (not recorded which). Each CDR3 is given with its conserved first and last residue. D genes are given only for firm matches. A clone size is listed for some rows: how often the clone was seen (once, few, many), or a class if it is expanded.

J: TRBJ1-2; size: many; V: TRBV9; D: -; length: 13; DNA: TGTGCCAGCAGCGCCAGGGGTCGAGGAGGCTACACCTTC; CDR3: CASSARGRGGYTF
J: TRBJ1-6; size: many; V: TRBV9; D: -; length: 14; DNA: TGTGCCAGCTCCGGGACGGCCTATAATTCACCCCTCCACTTT; CDR3: CASSGTAYNSPLHF
J: TRBJ1-2; size: few; V: TRBV9; D: TRBD1; length: 15; DNA: TGTGCCAGCAGCGCCTTCGGGACAGCTAACTATGGCTACACCTTC; CDR3: CASSAFGTANYGYTF
J: TRBJ2-1; size: many; V: TRBV9; D: -; length: 12; DNA: TGTGCCAGCAGCCGACTTTACAATGAGCAGTTCTTC; CDR3: CASSRLYNEQFF
J: TRBJ2-1; size: many; V: TRBV9; D: -; length: 16; DNA: TGTGCCAGCAGCGTAGGTGGCTCCAGCTCCTACAATGAGCAGTTCTTC; CDR3: CASSVGGSSSYNEQFF
J: TRBJ2-5; size: many; V: TRBV9; D: -; length: 13; DNA: TGTGCCAGCAGCGGGGGCTCGCAAGAGACCCAGTACTTC; CDR3: CASSGGSQETQYF
J: TRBJ2-3; size: many; V: TRBV9; D: -; length: 14; DNA: TGTGCCAGCAGCGTAGAGGGGGGCACAGATACGCAGTATTTT; CDR3: CASSVEGGTDTQYF
J: TRBJ2-1; size: many; V: TRBV9; D: TRBD2; length: 17; DNA: TGTGCCAGCAGCCCTAGGACTAGCGGGAGCTCCTACAATGAGCAGTTCTTC; CDR3: CASSPRTSGSSYNEQFF
J: TRBJ2-3; size: many; V: TRBV9; D: -; length: 15; DNA: TGTGCCAGCAGCGTGGGCCTAAACCCTACAGATACGCAGTATTTT; CDR3: CASSVGLNPTDTQYF
J: TRBJ2-2; size: many; V: TRBV9; D: TRBD2; length: 15; DNA: TGTGCCAGCAGCCCTTTTAGCGGGGGTACCGGGGAGCTGTTTTTT; CDR3: CASSPFSGGTGELFF
J: TRBJ2-5; size: many; V: TRBV9; D: -; length: 15; DNA: TGTGCCAGCAGCGTAGTGCCAGGGGCGGGCGAGACCCAGTACTTC; CDR3: CASSVVPGAGETQYF
J: TRBJ2-3; size: many; V: TRBV9; D: -; length: 13; DNA: TGTGCCAGCAGCGCGTCTAGCACAGATACGCAGTATTTT; CDR3: CASSASSTDTQYF
J: TRBJ2-7; size: many; V: TRBV9; D: TRBD2; length: 18; DNA: TGTGCCAGCAGCGCGGGGGGGACTAGCCTTAGCAGAGCCTACGAGCAGTACTTC; CDR3: CASSAGGTSLSRAYEQYF
J: TRBJ1-6; size: -; V: TRBV9; D: -; length: 15; DNA: TGTGCCAGCAGCGTAGGGGACACAAGCCCTTCACCCCTCCACTTT; CDR3: CASSVGDTSPSPLHF
J: TRBJ2-7; size: many; V: TRBV9; D: TRBD2; length: 18; DNA: TGTGCCAGCAGCGTTGGAGGACTAGCGGGATTCGGAGTCTACGAGCAGTACTTC; CDR3: CASSVGGLAGFGVYEQYF
J: TRBJ2-7; size: many; V: TRBV21-1; D: -; length: 14; DNA: TGTGCCAGCAGCAAGGAGAGGCGGGGGAACGAGCAGTACTTC; CDR3: CASSKERRGNEQYF
J: TRBJ2-3; size: many; V: TRBV9; D: -; length: 14; DNA: TGTGCCAGCAGCGTAGAAGGGAAGACAGATACGCAGTATTTT; CDR3: CASSVEGKTDTQYF
J: TRBJ2-3; size: -; V: TRBV9; D: -; length: 13; DNA: TGTGCCAGCAGCCCCGCTAGCACAGATACGCAGTATTTT; CDR3: CASSPASTDTQYF
J: TRBJ2-5; size: many; V: TRBV9; D: TRBD2; length: 16; DNA: TGTGCCAGCAGCGTTGGAGGGCTAGCGGCTCAAGAGACCCAGTACTTC; CDR3: CASSVGGLAAQETQYF
J: TRBJ2-7; size: many; V: TRBV9; D: -; length: 15; DNA: TGTGCCAGCAGCGTAGCACAGGATACATCCTACGAGCAGTACTTC; CDR3: CASSVAQDTSYEQYF
J: TRBJ2-3; size: many; V: TRBV9; D: -; length: 15; DNA: TGTGCCAGCAGCCCAAACCGGGCAGCCACAGATACGCAGTATTTT; CDR3: CASSPNRAATDTQYF
J: TRBJ2-1; size: many; V: TRBV9; D: -; length: 15; DNA: TGTGCCAGCAGCCGAGGGGGAGGAGCCTACAATGAGCAGTTCTTC; CDR3: CASSRGGGAYNEQFF
J: TRBJ1-2; size: many; V: TRBV9; D: -; length: 13; DNA: TGTGCCAGCAGCCCTGGAGGAGACTATGGCTACACCTTC; CDR3: CASSPGGDYGYTF
J: TRBJ2-7; size: few; V: TRBV9; D: -; length: 14; DNA: TGTGCCAGCAGCGTAGAGGGTGGGGCCTACGAGCAGTACTTC; CDR3: CASSVEGGAYEQYF
J: TRBJ2-3; size: many; V: TRBV9; D: -; length: 16; DNA: TGTGCCAGCAGCCCCAGACCGGACAGCAACACAGATACGCAGTATTTT; CDR3: CASSPRPDSNTDTQYF
J: TRBJ1-4; size: many; V: TRBV9; D: -; length: 15; DNA: TGTGCCAGCAGCGTAGGACCAGGGGCTAATGAAAAACTGTTTTTT; CDR3: CASSVGPGANEKLFF
J: TRBJ2-5; size: few; V: TRBV9; D: -; length: 14; DNA: TGTGCCAGCAGCGAGGGACACCGTGAAGAGACCCAGTACTTC; CDR3: CASSEGHREETQYF
J: TRBJ1-3; size: many; V: TRBV9; D: -; length: 20; DNA: TGTGCCAGCAGCGCCCTTTCTGGGGGGATTATCCCTCTCTCTGGAAACACCATATATTTT; CDR3: CASSALSGGIIPLSGNTIYF
J: TRBJ2-3; size: many; V: TRBV9; D: TRBD2; length: 16; DNA: TGTGCCAGCAGCGTAGGAAGCGGGGGGAACGCAGATACGCAGTATTTT; CDR3: CASSVGSGGNADTQYF
J: TRBJ1-5; size: many; V: TRBV9; D: TRBD1; length: 15; DNA: TGTGCCAGCAGCCCCAGGACAGGACTAAATCAGCCCCAGCATTTT; CDR3: CASSPRTGLNQPQHF
J: TRBJ2-2; size: many; V: TRBV9; D: -; length: 16; DNA: TGTGCCAGCAGCGTAGGACTAATCACCAACACCGGGGAGCTGTTTTTT; CDR3: CASSVGLITNTGELFF
J: TRBJ2-3; size: many; V: TRBV9; D: -; length: 16; DNA: TGTGCCAGCAGCGTAGAACCCAGACTCAACACAGATACGCAGTATTTT; CDR3: CASSVEPRLNTDTQYF
J: TRBJ1-1; size: many; V: TRBV9; D: -; length: 14; DNA: TGTGCCAGCAGCCCCGGACACCAGAACACTGAAGCTTTCTTT; CDR3: CASSPGHQNTEAFF
J: TRBJ2-3; size: many; V: TRBV9; D: -; length: 13; DNA: TGTGCCAGCAGCGTAGCGTCCGGGGATACGCAGTATTTT; CDR3: CASSVASGDTQYF
J: TRBJ2-5; size: medium-sized; V: TRBV9; D: -; length: 16; DNA: TGTGCCAGCAGCGTAGGACTGGGAGCGGCCCAAGAGACCCAGTACTTC; CDR3: CASSVGLGAAQETQYF
J: TRBJ2-7; size: many; V: TRBV9; D: -; length: 16; DNA: TGTGCCAGCAGCGTAGAGGGTGCGGGTCCCCCTAGGGAGCAGTACTTC; CDR3: CASSVEGAGPPREQYF
J: TRBJ2-1; size: many; V: TRBV9; D: TRBD2; length: 17; DNA: TGTGCCAGCAGCGTAGCCGCTAGCGGGAGCTCCTACAATGAGCAGTTCTTC; CDR3: CASSVAASGSSYNEQFF
J: TRBJ2-2; size: many; V: TRBV9; D: TRBD1; length: 17; DNA: TGTGCCAGCAGCGTAGAGGGACAGTACGGGGACACCGGGGAGCTGTTTTTT; CDR3: CASSVEGQYGDTGELFF
J: TRBJ2-3; size: many; V: TRBV9; D: TRBD1; length: 14; DNA: TGTGCCAGCAGCGTAGGGGGACAGACAGATACGCAGTATTTT; CDR3: CASSVGGQTDTQYF
J: TRBJ2-2; size: many; V: TRBV9; D: -; length: 16; DNA: TGTGCCAGCAGCGTAAACGTTGGCGGGACCACCGGGGAGCTGTTTTTT; CDR3: CASSVNVGGTTGELFF